Reported below is one T cell receptor (beta chain). This record belongs to a study of blood T cell repertoires in COVID-19. CDR3 size: 11 residues. Trimming left V 5 bases short and J 9 bases short, with 8 bases between. Germline CDR1 LNHDA, CDR2 SQIVND (reference sequence). Measured with immunoSEQ multiplex PCR; TCRdb has only the in-frame clones, and not every one. The repertoire holds about 94,000 clones, with around 87% as singletons. The sample consisted of peripheral blood. The chain carries TRBV19 and TRBJ2-1; D might be TRBD1 (5 bases). The sequence was obtained from a human donor with acute or convalescent COVID-19. The donor label of this sample is uncertain. In DNA, the CDR3 is TGTGCCAGTAGTTATAGGGGTGAGCAGTTCTTC. Translating gives CASSYRGEQFF. Looking up the rest from reference TRBV19 and TRBJ2-1 gives the full variable domain: DGGITQSPKYLFRKEGQNVTLSCEQNLNHDAMYWYRQDPGQGLRLIYYSQIVNDFQKGDIAEGYSVSREKKESFPLTVTSAQKNPTAFYLCASSYRGEQFFGPGTRLTVL.